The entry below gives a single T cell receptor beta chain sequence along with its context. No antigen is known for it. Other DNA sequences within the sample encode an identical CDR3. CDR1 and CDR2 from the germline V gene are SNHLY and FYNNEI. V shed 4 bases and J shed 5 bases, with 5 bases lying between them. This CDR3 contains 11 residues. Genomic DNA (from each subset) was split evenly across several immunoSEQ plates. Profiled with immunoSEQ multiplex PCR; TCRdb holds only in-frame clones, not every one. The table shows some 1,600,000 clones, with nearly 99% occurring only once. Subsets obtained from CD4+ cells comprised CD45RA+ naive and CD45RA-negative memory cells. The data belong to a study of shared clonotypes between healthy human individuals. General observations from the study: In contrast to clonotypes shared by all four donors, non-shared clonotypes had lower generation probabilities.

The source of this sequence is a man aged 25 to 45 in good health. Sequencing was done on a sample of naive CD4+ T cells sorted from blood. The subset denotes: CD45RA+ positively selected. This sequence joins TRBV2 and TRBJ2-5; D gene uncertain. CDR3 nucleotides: TGTGCCAGCAGTGCCTCGGAGACCCAGTACTTC. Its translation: CASSASETQYF.